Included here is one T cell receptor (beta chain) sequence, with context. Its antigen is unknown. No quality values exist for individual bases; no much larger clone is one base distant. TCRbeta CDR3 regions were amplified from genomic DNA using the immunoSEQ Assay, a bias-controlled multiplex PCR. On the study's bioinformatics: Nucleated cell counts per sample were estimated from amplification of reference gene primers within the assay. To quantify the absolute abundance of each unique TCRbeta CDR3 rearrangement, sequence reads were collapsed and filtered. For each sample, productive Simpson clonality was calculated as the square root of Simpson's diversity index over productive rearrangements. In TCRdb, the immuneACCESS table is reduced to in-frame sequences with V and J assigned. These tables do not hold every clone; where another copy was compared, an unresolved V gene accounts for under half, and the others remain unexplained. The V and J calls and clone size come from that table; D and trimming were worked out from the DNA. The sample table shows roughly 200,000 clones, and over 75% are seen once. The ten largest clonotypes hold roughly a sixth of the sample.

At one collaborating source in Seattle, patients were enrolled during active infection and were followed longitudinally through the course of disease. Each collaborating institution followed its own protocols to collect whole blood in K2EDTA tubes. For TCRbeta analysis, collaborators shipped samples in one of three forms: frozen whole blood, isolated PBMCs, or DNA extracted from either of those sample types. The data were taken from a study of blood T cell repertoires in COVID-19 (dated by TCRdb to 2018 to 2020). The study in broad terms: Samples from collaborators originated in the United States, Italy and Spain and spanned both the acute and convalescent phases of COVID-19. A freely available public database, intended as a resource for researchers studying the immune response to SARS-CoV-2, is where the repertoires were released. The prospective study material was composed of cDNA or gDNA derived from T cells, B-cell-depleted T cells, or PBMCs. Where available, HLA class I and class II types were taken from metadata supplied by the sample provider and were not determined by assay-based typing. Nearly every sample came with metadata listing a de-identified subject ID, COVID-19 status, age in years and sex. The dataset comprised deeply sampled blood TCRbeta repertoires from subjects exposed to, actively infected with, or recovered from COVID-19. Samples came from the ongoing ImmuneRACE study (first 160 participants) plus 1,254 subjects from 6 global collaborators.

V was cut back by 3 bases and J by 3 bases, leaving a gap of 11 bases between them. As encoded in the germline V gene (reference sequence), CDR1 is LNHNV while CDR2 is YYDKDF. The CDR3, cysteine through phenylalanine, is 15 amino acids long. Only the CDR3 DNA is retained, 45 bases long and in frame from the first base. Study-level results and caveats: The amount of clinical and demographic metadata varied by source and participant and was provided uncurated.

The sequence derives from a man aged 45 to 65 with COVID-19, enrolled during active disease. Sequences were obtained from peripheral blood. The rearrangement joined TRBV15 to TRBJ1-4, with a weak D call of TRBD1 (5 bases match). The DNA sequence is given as TGTGCCACCAGCAGGCAGGGCCAGGCTAATGAAAAACTGTTTTTT. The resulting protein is CATSRQGQANEKLFF.